This T cell receptor (beta chain) was sequenced during a study of pediatric ulcerative colitis. Only a few counts were recorded for this clone. No antigen is known for it. Overall study results and limits: Total lymphocyte DNA, not sorted subsets, was the template. Clonal expansions reduced rectal repertoire diversity in acute severe colitis.

Sequencing was at survey level. Samples were sequenced at Survey level, maximum 500,000 reads. The data were produced by immunoSEQ multiplex PCR, yet TCRdb's version contains in-frame clones alone and is incomplete. The sample has several thousand clones; 85% to 95% are singletons. The sequence derives from a boy younger than 18 who was a control in a study of pediatric ulcerative colitis. The sequencing input was blood.

The CDR3 region has the DNA TGTGCCAGCAGCTTGACGTTCTCCTACGAGCAGTACTTC. This gives the protein CASSLTFSYEQYF. V usage is TRBV7-9 and J usage is TRBJ2-7; the D is unclear. CDR1 is SEHNR, CDR2 FQNEAQ, per germline (reference sequence). The CDR3 is 13 residues long. The V and J ends lost 3 bases and 0 bases respectively, with 6 bases between them.